This T cell receptor (beta chain) stems from a study of T cell changes during pregnancy in multiple sclerosis. Sequenced by immunoSEQ multiplex PCR; TCRdb stores in-frame clones only, minus some. The sample includes around 52,000 clones, 85% to 90% of them seen just once. The CDR3 loop spans 17 amino acids. V was cut by 7 bases and J by 5 bases, with 26 bases left in between. Germline loops: CDR1 MRHNA, CDR2 SNTAGT. The sequence derives from a human donor whose cells served as feeder cells for cultures in a pregnancy study. Material: peripheral blood from another person, used as feeder cells. The chain recombines TRBV6-4 with TRBJ1-1; tentative D call: TRBD1 (5 bases). The CDR3 DNA reads as TGTGCCAGCACCGACGATGGGGGGTTCCCCAGAGAGACTGAAGCTTTCTTT. Residues: CASTDDGGFPRETEAFF.